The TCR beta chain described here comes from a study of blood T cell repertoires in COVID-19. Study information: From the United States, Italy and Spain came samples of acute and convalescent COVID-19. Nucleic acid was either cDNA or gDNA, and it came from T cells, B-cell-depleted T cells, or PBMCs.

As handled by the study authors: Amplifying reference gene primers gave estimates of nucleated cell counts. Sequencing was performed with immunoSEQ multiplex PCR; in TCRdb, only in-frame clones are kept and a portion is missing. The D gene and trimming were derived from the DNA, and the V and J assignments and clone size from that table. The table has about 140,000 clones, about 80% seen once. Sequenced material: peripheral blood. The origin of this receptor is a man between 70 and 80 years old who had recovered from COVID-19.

CDR3 DNA sequence: TGTGCCAGCAGCACCCGGACAGGGATCAATGAAAAACTGTTTTTT. This translates into CASSTRTGINEKLFF. The chain carries TRBV4-2 and TRBJ1-4, with 8 nucleotides matching TRBD1. V shed 5 bases and J 5 bases; nucleotides not matched to a gene: 7. Germline V gives CDR1 LGHNA, CDR2 YNFKEQ. The CDR3 extends over 15 amino acids.